This passage covers 29 T cell receptor beta chains from one sample sequenced in a study of a mutant IDH1 vaccine in newly diagnosed glioma. Sequenced by immunoSEQ multiplex PCR; TCRdb stores in-frame clones only, minus some. The table shows some 70,000 clones, with more than 65% occurring only once. As to time point: baseline, week 1 (first vaccination visit). Regarding treatment: pre-vaccination baseline after standard-of-care therapy. Sequenced here: PBMCs, sampled from a glioma patient treated with radiotherapy, temozolomide or both. The source of these receptors is a man between 50 and 59 years old with glioma.

The chain is built from TRBV15 and TRBJ1-2, with 7 bases matching TRBD1. CDR1 LNHNV and CDR2 YYDKDF come from the germline V gene (reference sequence). This CDR3 spans 15 amino acids. The ends lost 0 bases at V and 4 bases at J; junction bases unmatched: 5. CDR3 sequence: CATSRDRTGPYGYTF. CDR3 in DNA: TGTGCCACCAGCAGAGATCGGACAGGACCCTATGGCTACACCTTC.

The chain recombines TRBV10-3 with TRBJ2-2; the match to TRBD2 covers 8 bases. Germline V gene lookup returns CDR1 ENHRY and CDR2 SYGVKD. This CDR3 is 17 amino acids long. V dropped 6 bases and J dropped 0; count of bases not matched to a gene: 9. In nucleotides, the CDR3 is TGTGCCATCAGAGGCGGGGGGACCCCCGCGAACACCGGGGAGCTGTTTTTT. Encoded protein: CAIRGGGTPANTGELFF.

The V call is TRBV7-2, the J call TRBJ2-2; D is possibly TRBD1 (5 bases). Trimming took 1 base from V and 9 from J, leaving 12 bases between them. The CDR3 is 14 amino acids. The germline V gene encodes CDR1 SGHTA and CDR2 FQGNSA. The CDR3 protein is CASSLVLQGRELFF. The CDR3 nucleotides are TGTGCCAGCAGCTTAGTGCTGCAGGGCCGGGAGCTGTTTTTT.

CDR3: CASSRTGLNTEAFF. The DNA of the CDR3 is TGTGCCAGCAGCCGGACAGGGCTGAACACTGAAGCTTTCTTT. The chain joins TRBV28 to TRBJ1-1, with 8 bases identical to TRBD1. Losses at the gene ends were 6 bases for V and 0 bases for J; bases not matched to a gene: 3. The CDR3 loop spans 14 amino acids. Germline CDR1 and CDR2: MDHEN and SYDVKM.

V and J are TRBV5-1 and TRBJ1-2; possibly TRBD1 for D (5 bases). This CDR3 comprises 13 residues. CDR1 is SGHRS, CDR2 YFSETQ, per germline. V lost 7 bases and J 5 bases, leaving 15 bases between the germline ends. CDR3 residues: CASAVGDGYGYTF. CDR3 DNA: TGCGCCAGCGCGGTTGGGGACGGATATGGCTACACCTTC.

The chain combines TRBV19 with TRBJ1-2; 12 bases match TRBD1. With 5 bases clipped from V and 8 bases from J, the junction kept 12 bases outside the gene matches. From germline, CDR1 is LNHDA and CDR2 SQIVND (reference sequence). This CDR3 region has 16 residues. The CDR3 sequence is CASSLSPGTGGRGYTF. The CDR3 DNA reads TGTGCCAGTAGTCTCTCACCCGGGACAGGGGGCCGGGGCTACACCTTC.

This clone is a singleton in its sample. V is TRBV9 and J is TRBJ1-1, with a possible D match to TRBD1 (6 bases). V dropped 2 bases and J dropped 1 base, with 9 bases sitting between them. The germline CDR1 and CDR2 sequences are SGDLS and YYNGEE. The CDR3 spans 14 residues. The CDR3 DNA reads as TGTGCCAGCAGCGTCTCGGGGGCGAACACTGAAGCTTTCTTT. Translating gives CASSVSGANTEAFF.

V is TRBV7-8 and J is TRBJ2-3; no definite D call. Germline V CDR1 and CDR2: SGHVS, FQNEAQ. The CDR3 extends over 13 amino acids. V lost 1 base to trimming and J lost 3 bases, with 5 bases between them. The CDR3 sequence is CASSLGITDTQYF. The CDR3 DNA sequence: TGTGCCAGCAGCTTAGGGATAACAGATACGCAGTATTTT. The variable domain in full, with the rest retrieved from reference TRBV7-8 and TRBJ2-3, is GAGVSQSPRYKVAKRGQDVALRCDPISGHVSLFWYQQALGQGPEFLTYFQNEAQLDKSGLPSDRFFAERPEGSVSTLKIQRTQQEDSAVYLCASSLGITDTQYFGPGTRLTVL.

This clone was seen only a few times. V gene TRBV4-1 combines with J gene TRBJ1-1; 7 bases line up with TRBD1. Germline-derived CDR1 and CDR2 are MGHRA and YSYEKL. CDR3 length equals 15 residues. The trim removed 3 bases at V and 1 base at J, leaving 5 bases unmatched. The CDR3 here is CASSQEQGSNTEAFF. CDR3 DNA sequence: TGCGCCAGCAGCCAGGAACAGGGGTCGAACACTGAAGCTTTCTTT.

The gene calls are TRBV5-6 and TRBJ2-5; D is ambiguous. V was clipped by 1 base and J by 1 base, with 5 bases between them. The CDR3 runs 13 residues. Germline loops: CDR1 SGHDT, CDR2 YYEEEE. CDR3 residues: CASSLSAQETQYF. CDR3 nucleotides: TGTGCCAGCAGCTTGTCGGCCCAAGAGACCCAGTACTTC.

This rearrangement joins TRBV10-2 to TRBJ1-2; D gene ambiguous. The CDR3 runs 13 residues. Germline V CDR1 and CDR2: WSHSY, SAAADI. Trimming pared 2 bases from V and 8 bases from J, leaving 12 bases between. Here the CDR3 DNA reads TGCGCCAGCAGTGAGGAGGCAGTCTTAGGCTACACCTTC. Translation: CASSEEAVLGYTF.

The chain is built from TRBV6-5 and TRBJ1-3, with D uncertain. V was cut by 2 bases and J by 1 base, with 6 bases left in between. The CDR3 runs to 14 residues. Germline CDR1 is MNHEY and CDR2 is SVGAGI. CDR3 nucleotides: TGTGCCAGCAGTTACAGGCGTTCTGGAAACACCATATATTTT. Amino acid sequence: CASSYRRSGNTIYF.

V usage is TRBV20-1 and J usage is TRBJ1-1, with D uncertain. The germline CDR1 and CDR2 sequences are DFQATT and SNEGSKA (reference sequence). V was pared by 6 bases and J by 3 bases, with 8 bases between. The CDR3 extends over 11 amino acids. The DNA for the CDR3 is TGCAGTGCCACCGGGGACACTGAAGCTTTCTTT. This sequence encodes CSATGDTEAFF.

This chain uses TRBV30 with TRBJ1-5; D perhaps matches TRBD1 (6 bases). Germline loops: CDR1 GTSNPN, CDR2 SVGIG (reference sequence). Trimming removed 2 bases from V and 6 bases from J, with 11 bases in between. The CDR3 loop spans 13 amino acids. The CDR3 region is CAWSHRVGQPQHF. CDR3 in DNA: TGTGCCTGGAGTCACAGGGTGGGTCAGCCCCAGCATTTT.

The rearrangement links TRBV9 to TRBJ1-1, with 8 nucleotides matching TRBD1. V lost 0 bases, J lost 7 bases, and 2 bases stayed unmatched. Germline CDR1 is SGDLS and CDR2 is YYNGEE. This CDR3 contains 13 residues. For the CDR3, the DNA is TGTGCCAGCAGCGTAGTAACAGGGGGTGAAGCTTTCTTT. Translating gives CASSVVTGGEAFF.

In this sample, this clone turned up once. The chain carries TRBV30 and TRBJ1-5, with a weak D call TRBD1 (6 bases). The ends were cut back, 0 bases at V and 7 bases at J, with 13 bases in the middle. The CDR3 covers 14 residues. Germline values: CDR1 GTSNPN, CDR2 SVGIG (reference sequence). The CDR3 region is CAWSVKTGGQPQHF. The CDR3 DNA reads as TGTGCCTGGAGTGTAAAGACAGGCGGCCAGCCCCAGCATTTT.

The rearrangement uses TRBV5-1 and TRBJ2-7; TRBD1 agrees at 9 bases. The CDR3 has 14 amino acids. Germline values: CDR1 SGHRS, CDR2 YFSETQ. The ends lost 4 bases at V and 2 bases at J; junction bases unmatched: 4. The CDR3 loop is CASSVDRGPYEQYF. CDR3 DNA: TGCGCCAGCAGCGTGGACAGGGGCCCCTACGAGCAGTACTTC.

V gene TRBV4-3 combines with J gene TRBJ2-6; TRBD1 matches 8 bases. CDR1 LGHNA and CDR2 YSLEER come from the germline V gene. V lost 4 bases and J lost 4; bases outside the gene matches: 6. The CDR3 spans 16 residues. Written as DNA, the CDR3 is TGCGCCAGCAGCCGGTTACAGGGGGACGGGGCCAACGTCCTGACTTTC. This gives the protein CASSRLQGDGANVLTF.

The sample holds a few counts of this clone. V is TRBV7-9 and J is TRBJ2-7; unclear D gene. Germline CDR1 is SEHNR and CDR2 is FQNEAQ (reference sequence). This CDR3 comprises 12 residues. V lost 3 bases to trimming and J lost 5 bases, with 8 bases between them. The CDR3 DNA follows: TGTGCCAGCAGCTTGTCGGGCGACGAGCAGTACTTC. As protein: CASSLSGDEQYF.

The chain combines TRBV30 with TRBJ2-5; 12 nucleotides agree with TRBD2. CDR3 size: 16 residues. Germline CDR1 is GTSNPN and CDR2 is SVGIG (reference sequence). The trim removed 2 bases at V and 5 bases at J, leaving 9 bases unmatched. The CDR3 DNA is TGTGCCTGGAGTACCCTGACTAGCGGGGGAGGGGAGACCCAGTACTTC. Amino acids: CAWSTLTSGGGETQYF.

The chain combines TRBV30 with TRBJ1-2, with a tentative D call TRBD1 (6 bases). The V end was cut by 5 bases, the J end by 6 bases, with 16 bases between. Germline V gene lookup returns CDR1 GTSNPN and CDR2 SVGIG (reference sequence). The length of the CDR3 is 13 residues. Written as DNA, the CDR3 is TGTGCCTGGGCCATTCAGGGGTTGCATGGCTACACCTTC. Residues: CAWAIQGLHGYTF.

V gene TRBV4-1 combines with J gene TRBJ2-3, with D possibly being TRBD1 (6 bases). The CDR3 is 14 residues long. The germline CDR1 and CDR2 sequences are MGHRA and YSYEKL. The germline V and J ends were trimmed by 1 base and 14 bases, with 19 bases remaining between them. The CDR3 here is CASSQVPTGARGYF. The CDR3 region has the DNA TGCGCCAGCAGCCAAGTACCCACAGGAGCCAGGGGGTATTTT.

This chain joins TRBV5-1 and TRBJ2-6; D might be TRBD1 (5 bases). V shed 5 bases and J shed 0 bases, with 18 bases lying between them. Per the germline V gene, CDR1 is SGHRS and CDR2 is YFSETQ. CDR3 length equals 18 residues. CDR3 amino acids: CASRSQGFGSSGANVLTF. CDR3 DNA sequence: TGCGCCAGCAGATCTCAGGGATTCGGCAGCTCTGGGGCCAACGTCCTGACTTTC.

The genes are TRBV6-1 and TRBJ1-2, with a tentative D call TRBD1 (5 bases). Trimming left V 5 bases short and J 4 bases short, with 8 bases between. From germline, CDR1 is MNHNS and CDR2 SASEGT. CDR3 length: 12 residues. The DNA of the CDR3 is TGTGCCAGCAGTTTGGGGGGCTATGGCTACACCTTC. It is translated as CASSLGGYGYTF.

The rearrangement uses TRBV7-9 and TRBJ2-3, with 9 bases lining up with TRBD1. The CDR3 runs 15 residues. The germline CDR1 and CDR2 sequences are SEHNR and FQNEAQ (reference sequence). The V and J ends lost 3 bases and 0 bases, in that order; junction bases with no gene match: 1. The CDR3 spells CASSLGQGSTDTQYF. The CDR3 nucleotides are TGTGCCAGCAGCTTGGGACAGGGAAGCACAGATACGCAGTATTTT.

The V call is TRBV29-1, the J call TRBJ1-2; 11 bases line up with TRBD1. The CDR3 sequence is 14 residues long. With 2 bases clipped from V and 4 bases from J, the junction kept 3 bases outside the gene matches. Germline loops: CDR1 SQVTM, CDR2 ANQGSEA. The CDR3 protein is CSVEKGTGGYGYTF. CDR3 nucleotide sequence: TGCAGCGTTGAAAAGGGGACAGGGGGCTATGGCTACACCTTC.

The V and J genes are TRBV27 and TRBJ2-5; no firm D call. Germline V gives CDR1 MNHEY, CDR2 SMNVEV (reference sequence). V was pared by 4 bases and J by 5 bases, with 17 bases between. This CDR3 region has 15 residues. The CDR3 DNA is TGTGCCAGCAGTTCCTCCTTTATCAACTCGGAGACCCAGTACTTC. Translating it yields CASSSSFINSETQYF.

The genes are TRBV25-1 and TRBJ1-3; no clear D. Germline-derived CDR1 and CDR2 are MGHDK and SYGVNS. Trimming removed 1 base at V and 0 bases at J, with 7 bases between. CDR3 length: 15 amino acids. CDR3 protein: CASSESGSSGNTIYF. The CDR3 region has the DNA TGTGCCAGCAGTGAATCTGGCAGCTCTGGAAACACCATATATTTT. The entire variable domain, with the rest obtained from reference TRBV25-1 and TRBJ1-3, is as follows: EADIYQTPRYLVIGTGKKITLECSQTMGHDKMYWYQQDPGMELHLIHYSYGVNSTEKGDLSSESTVSRIRTEHFPLTLESARPSHTSQYLCASSESGSSGNTIYFGEGSWLTVV.

The chain couples TRBV11-2 to TRBJ2-2; D is ambiguous. Trimming removed 0 bases from V and 6 bases from J, with 8 bases in between. The CDR3 covers 14 residues. Germline CDR1 is SGHAT and CDR2 is FQNNGV. CDR3 sequence (DNA): TGTGCCAGCAGCTTAGATTACGCGGCCGGGGAGCTGTTTTTT. Its translation: CASSLDYAAGELFF.